Given below is one T cell receptor beta chain in context. The sample originates from a study of T cell clones after liver transplantation. The protocol was immunoSEQ multiplex PCR, while the TCRdb copy is restricted to in-frame clones and leaves out a portion. The sample holds 40,000 to 65,000 clones; about 81% are singletons and the top ten take about 8.9%. V lost 3 bases and J 2 bases, leaving 14 bases between the germline ends. The CDR3 totals 15 residues. CDR1 is SGHTA and CDR2 is FQGNSA in the germline V gene. The J gene is TRBJ2-7, the V gene TRBV7-2; possible D gene TRBD2, 5 bases. Sequences were derived from CD4+ T cells from blood, sampled before liver transplant. The sequence was obtained from a human donor who received a liver transplant. For the CDR3, the DNA is TGTGCCAGCAGCTTTCGGACGCGAGGGACCTACGAGCAGTACTTC. This gives the protein CASSFRTRGTYEQYF.